This T cell receptor (beta chain) was recorded in a study of T cell responses to AZD1222 COVID-19 vaccine. This CDR3 spans 18 amino acids. From germline, CDR1 is LNHDA and CDR2 SQIVND (reference sequence). J gave up 4 bases and V 5 bases, and 20 bases lay outside the gene matches. Assay used: immunoSEQ multiplex PCR; TCRdb lists only in-frame clones, some missing. The sample holds about 130,000 clones, 89% seen once. Here the sequenced sample was peripheral blood, taken on day 0 of AZD1222 vaccination. The V call is TRBV19, the J call TRBJ2-7; TRBD1 agrees at 7 bases. The source is an adult in good health. CDR3 DNA sequence: TGTGCCAGTAGTCATTCACCCGACAGGGCCCTACCTCCGTACGAGCAGTACTTC. Amino acid sequence: CASSHSPDRALPPYEQYF.